This T cell receptor (beta chain) was captured by sequencing in a study of blood T cell repertoires in COVID-19. Study overall: Samples of COVID-19 (acute and convalescent) were obtained from the United States, Italy and Spain. PBMCs, B-cell-depleted T cells, or T cells provided the cDNA or gDNA that made up the material.

Germline lookup yields CDR1 LGHDT and CDR2 YNNKEL (reference sequence). Trimming removed 0 bases from V and 2 bases from J, with 14 bases in between. The CDR3 length is 16 residues. Using immunoSEQ multiplex PCR, the repertoire was profiled, and TCRdb retains in-frame clones only, with some absent. The data show nearly 250,000 clones, around four fifths seen once. The receptor comes from an elderly woman with acute or convalescent COVID-19. The sample consisted of peripheral blood. The chain has TRBV3-1 (or the pseudogene TRBV3-2) and TRBJ2-7, with a possible D match to TRBD2 (6 bases). Here the CDR3 DNA reads TGTGCCAGCAGCCAAGATGGGGGGACTCCAGCCTACGAGCAGTACTTC. Protein product: CASSQDGGTPAYEQYF.